This is a list of T cell receptor beta chains from one sample in a study of low-dose radiotherapy and immunotherapy resistance in tumors. In TCRdb, the reads were re-called with MiXCR into one record per CDR3 protein. The sample has just over 90,000 distinct CDR3 sequences, approximately 22% seen once. The specimen was PBMCs, collected after low-dose radiotherapy plus immunotherapy. The origin of the receptors is a female donor with ovarian cancer. Each CDR3 is given with its conserved first and last residue. A D gene is named only where the DNA matches it firmly. Where a row states a size, it is once, few, many or the class of an expanded clone; other rows omit it.

d_call clone_size j_call v_call cdr3_nt cdr3_aa
NA many TRBJ1-1 TRBV6-2/TRBV6-3 TGTGCCAGCAGTTACAGGAGGGGACGAGCTTTCTTT CASSYRRGRAFF
TRBD2 many TRBJ2-3 TRBV5-1 TGCGCCAGCAGCCATACTAGCGGGGCGGATACGCAGTATTTT CASSHTSGADTQYF
TRBD1 few TRBJ2-5 TRBV5-1 TGCGCCAGCAGCATGCCTGAGACAGGGGGCGTTGAGACCCAGTACTTC CASSMPETGGVETQYF
NA many TRBJ1-4 TRBV6-2/TRBV6-3 TGTGCCAGCAGGCGTACAGGGCCTGCTAATGAAAAACTGTTTTTT CASRRTGPANEKLFF
NA NA TRBJ1-1 TRBV7-2 TGTGCCAGCAGCCCCGGGGAGGTGATGGAAGCTTTCTTT CASSPGEVMEAFF
TRBD2 NA TRBJ2-3 TRBV18 TGTGCCAGCTCACTGACAACTAGCGGGAGATTGGCAGATACGCAGTATTTT CASSLTTSGRLADTQYF
TRBD2 many TRBJ2-7 TRBV7-8 TGTGCCAGCAGCTTAGGAGGGGCGGGAGGTATCAGGTACGAGCAGTACTTC CASSLGGAGGIRYEQYF
NA many TRBJ2-5 TRBV30 TGTGCCTGGAGTGTACCGGGGACGGTCCAAGAGACCCAGTACTTC CAWSVPGTVQETQYF
TRBD1 many TRBJ2-2 TRBV5-1 TGCGCCAGCAGCCCCGGGACAGGGGTTGACACCGGGGAGCTGTTTTTT CASSPGTGVDTGELFF
NA many TRBJ2-5 TRBV30 TGTGCCTGGAGCCCAGGGGCCCAAGAGACCCAGTACTTC CAWSPGAQETQYF
TRBD1 many TRBJ2-7 TRBV28 TGTGCCAGCAGCTGGACAGGGGGTGAGCAGTACTTC CASSWTGGEQYF
NA many TRBJ2-7 TRBV11-1 TGTGCCAGCAGCTTAGCGAAGGAGCAGTACTTC CASSLAKEQYF
NA many TRBJ1-5 TRBV30 TGTGCCTGGAGTCAGTGGGGGCGCGACAATCAGCCCCAGCATTTT CAWSQWGRDNQPQHF
TRBD1 many TRBJ1-1 TRBV27 TGTGCCACTCGGACAGGGGGCCTGAACACTGAAGCTTTCTTT CATRTGGLNTEAFF
NA many TRBJ1-6 TRBV6-5 TGTGCCAGCAGTTACTCGACGTCAGGGAGCTCCTATAATTCACCCCTCCACTTT CASSYSTSGSSYNSPLHF
TRBD2 many TRBJ2-7 TRBV11-2 TGTGCCAGCAGCTTAGGGCTAGCGGGGATCTACGAGCAGTACTTC CASSLGLAGIYEQYF
TRBD2 many TRBJ2-7 TRBV29-1 TGCAGCGGTGTTACAGGGACTAGCGGGAGAGGTGAGCAGTACTTC CSGVTGTSGRGEQYF
TRBD1 few TRBJ1-1 TRBV5-4 TGTGCCAGCAGCTCGGAACAGGGGTTGAACACTGAAGCTTTCTTT CASSSEQGLNTEAFF
NA many TRBJ2-1 TRBV6-2/TRBV6-3 TGTGCCAGCAGACTGCTAGCGTTCAATGAGCAGTTCTTC CASRLLAFNEQFF
TRBD1 many TRBJ1-4 TRBV14 TGTGCCAGCAGCGAATTGCAGGGGGCAGGTGAAAAACTGTTTTTT CASSELQGAGEKLFF
TRBD2 once TRBJ2-1 TRBV20-1 TGCAGCGCTAGAGCGGGGCCTAGCCGGAGCTACAATGAGCAGTTCTTC CSARAGPSRSYNEQFF
NA many TRBJ2-3 TRBV4-1 TGCGCCAGCAGCCCATACTTGCCTGTTACGCAGTATTTT CASSPYLPVTQYF
TRBD1 many TRBJ1-4 TRBV20-1 TGCAGTGCCACTCTGGGACAGGGTGCAACTAATGAAAAACTGTTTTTT CSATLGQGATNEKLFF
NA many TRBJ2-2 TRBV5-1 TGCGCCAGCAGCCCGACAGCTAAAGTCTCCGGGGAGCTGTTTTTT CASSPTAKVSGELFF
TRBD2 few TRBJ2-3 TRBV15 TGTGCCACCAGCAGAGGAGCGGGAGTAGGCACAGATACGCAGTATTTT CATSRGAGVGTDTQYF
NA many TRBJ2-1 TRBV6-6 TGTGCCAGCAGTTACCCCAAATATGCAAGCGGAAGAAACAATGAGCAGTTCTTC CASSYPKYASGRNNEQFF
TRBD2 many TRBJ2-7 TRBV9 TGTGCCAGCTCGAGGACTAGCGTTTTCTACGAGCAGTACTTC CASSRTSVFYEQYF
TRBD1 many TRBJ2-5 TRBV24-1 TGTGCCACCAGTGACTCGGGACAGGGAGACTTCTACTTC CATSDSGQGDFYF
TRBD2 many TRBJ2-7 TRBV6-6 TGTGCCAGCAGTTCGAGACTAGCGGGAAGGCACGAGCAGTACTTC CASSSRLAGRHEQYF
TRBD1 many TRBJ2-1 TRBV6-5 TGTGCCAGCAGTCGGACAGGAAACAATGAGCAGTTCTTC CASSRTGNNEQFF
NA many TRBJ1-4 TRBV27 TGTGCCAGCAGTTTATCGATGGGTTTGGAAAAACTGTTTTTT CASSLSMGLEKLFF
TRBD1 NA TRBJ2-3 TRBV20-1 TGCAGTGCTAGAGACCTCAGGACAGGGGGAGGGACAGATACGCAGTATTTT CSARDLRTGGGTDTQYF
NA many TRBJ2-7 TRBV4-2 TGTGCCAGCAGCCAAGATACAGAATTCTCCTACGAGCAGTACTTC CASSQDTEFSYEQYF
NA NA TRBJ1-2 TRBV5-6 TGTGCCAGCAGCTTGGCCTATTCAACCATGGCTACAACCTTC CASSLAYSTMATTF
TRBD1 many TRBJ1-6 TRBV27 TGTGCCAGCAGTTTCGGGGGACAGGACTCCTATAATTCACCCCTCCACTTT CASSFGGQDSYNSPLHF
NA many TRBJ1-6 TRBV7-6 TGTGCCAGCACCCGTGGAAGGGGTTCACCCCTCCACTTT CASTRGRGSPLHF
NA many TRBJ2-3 TRBV3-1 TGTGCCAGCAGCCAAGGGGCGATAGCAGATACGCAGTATTTT CASSQGAIADTQYF
TRBD1 many TRBJ2-6 TRBV10-3 TGTGCCATCAGTACCGGGACAGGCGTCTCTGGGGCCAACGTCCTGACTTTC CAISTGTGVSGANVLTF
NA few TRBJ1-3 TRBV7-8 TGTGCCAGCAGCTTAATGGGAAACACCATATATTTT CASSLMGNTIYF
TRBD2 few TRBJ2-7 TRBV20-1 TGCAGTGCTAGTCCCCCTAGCGGGATGTACGAGCAGTACTTC CSASPPSGMYEQYF
TRBD2 NA TRBJ2-4 TRBV20-1 TGCAGTGCTATCGTACTAGCGGGAGGGCCCCCAGCCAAAAACATTCAGTACTTC CSAIVLAGGPPAKNIQYF
NA many TRBJ2-5 TRBV5-5 TGTGCCAGCAGCTTACTGACAGGTTGGGATTTTATAGAGACCCAGTACTTC CASSLLTGWDFIETQYF
TRBD2 many TRBJ2-2 TRBV7-2 TGTGCCAGCGGAAAGCTCCGGGGGGACGAGCTGTTTTTT CASGKLRGDELFF
NA NA TRBJ2-3 TRBV5-1 NA CASSLEAGINNEQFFGPDTQYF
NA few TRBJ1-1 TRBV2 TGTGCCAGCTCATGGGGAGTTGGCACTGAAGCTTTCTTT CASSWGVGTEAFF
NA NA TRBJ1-2 TRBV6-1 TGTGCCAGCAGTTACCGTGGAGACGGCAATTATGGCTACACCTTC CASSYRGDGNYGYTF
NA many TRBJ1-4 TRBV5-4 TGTGCCAGCAGCCGCGCGGGAGGACGGGTTACTGAAAAACTGTTTTTT CASSRAGGRVTEKLFF
TRBD2 few TRBJ2-7 TRBV27 TGTGCCAGCATGCTAGCGGGGTCATACGAGCAGTACTTC CASMLAGSYEQYF
TRBD2 NA TRBJ2-3 TRBV19 TGTGCCAGTAGTCGATCCTTAGCGGGAGGTATAACAGATACGCAGTATTTT CASSRSLAGGITDTQYF
TRBD1 many TRBJ2-1 TRBV18 TGTGCCAGCTCACCATGGGACAGGGGGTACAATGAGCAGTTCTTC CASSPWDRGYNEQFF
NA many TRBJ2-2 TRBV6-2/TRBV6-3 TGTGCCAGCAGTTACACGCTCACCGGGGAGCTGTTTTTT CASSYTLTGELFF
NA few TRBJ2-7 TRBV12-3/TRBV12-4 TGTGCCAGCAGTTTAGATTACGCAGAGGGGCCGCGCTACGAGCAGTACTTC CASSLDYAEGPRYEQYF
TRBD2 many TRBJ2-1 TRBV20-1 TGCAGTGCTAGGGGTCATAGCGGGGTTAATGAGCAGTTCTTC CSARGHSGVNEQFF
NA many TRBJ2-5 TRBV6-5 TGTGCCAGCAGGAAGGACAGCCTCCAAGAGACCCAGTACTTC CASRKDSLQETQYF
TRBD2 few TRBJ2-1 TRBV30 TGTGCCTGGAGTGTACTAGGACTAGCGGGGTTGGATGAGCAGTTCTTC CAWSVLGLAGLDEQFF
NA many TRBJ2-7 TRBV29-1 TGCAGCTATAAATTCAGCTCCTACGAGCAGTACTTC CSYKFSSYEQYF